This T cell receptor (beta chain) was profiled in a study of T cell repertoires in cytomegalovirus infection. Study as a whole: Epitope selection comprised recently identified HLA-C-restricted CMV epitopes and well-studied HLA-B-restricted CMV epitopes. CMV infection plus the matching HLA type was flagged by public TCR beta signatures.

CDR1 and CDR2 from the germline V gene are MDHEN and SYDVKM. This CDR3 is built from 12 residues. In TCRdb, the reads were re-called with MiXCR into one record per CDR3 protein. The sample has roughly 920,000 distinct CDR3 sequences; around 29% are singletons. As regards this clonotype: Antigen: not known. One end of the junction is discordant with germline, which a read error may explain.

The TCR was taken from a human donor in good health (CMV status not recorded). Some clones in this sample may be carry-over from other donors' samples. The sample in question was cultured CD8+ T cells from PBMCs, obtained from culture after CMV antigen stimulation. The rearrangement links TRBV28 to TRBJ2-3; no clear D gene. The CDR3: CANSLRIDTQYF. The CDR3 DNA reads as TGTGCCAACAGTCTAAGGATCGATACGCAGTATTTT.